The T cell receptor beta chain under discussion was sequenced for a study of T cell changes during pregnancy in multiple sclerosis. Germline V lookup: CDR1 GTSNPN, CDR2 SVGIG (reference sequence). This CDR3 is 18 amino acids long. Trimming at V came to 0 bases and at J to 2 bases, leaving 13 bases not matched to a gene. Sequenced by immunoSEQ multiplex PCR; TCRdb stores in-frame clones only, minus some. The sample lists fewer than 20,000 clones, around nine tenths occurring once. The sequences come from CD4+ T cells from peripheral blood mononuclear cells, collected in the first trimester of pregnancy. This receptor was identified in a female donor in good health, enrolled as a control in a pregnancy study. The V call is TRBV30, the J call TRBJ2-4; 7 positions agree with TRBD1. The DNA of the CDR3 is TGTGCCTGGAGTGTCGGAAAGGAGAGGGGGCTATCCAAAAACATTCAGTACTTC. It specifies CAWSVGKERGLSKNIQYF.